This T cell receptor beta chain was retrieved from a study of blood T cell repertoires in COVID-19. Whole-study context: Samples taken during acute and convalescent COVID-19 were collected in the United States, Italy and Spain. Sample material is recorded as cDNA or gDNA derived from T cells, B-cell-depleted T cells, or PBMCs.

V shed 3 bases and J 8 bases; nucleotides not matched to a gene: 6. CDR1 is LGHNA, CDR2 YSLEER, per germline. There are 13 residues in the CDR3. In the source study's methods: Counts of nucleated cells, estimated from reference gene primer amplification, were obtained. The protocol was immunoSEQ multiplex PCR, while the TCRdb copy is restricted to in-frame clones and leaves out a portion. V, J and clone size were drawn from that table, and D and trimming were deduced from the DNA. The repertoire has around 100,000 clones, about 91% of them found once; the top ten carry 3% to 3.5%. Comment on this clone: The sample contains more than one DNA sequence encoding this CDR3.

The clonotype was recovered from a human donor in a cohort sampled during active COVID-19. The chain employs TRBV4-3 and TRBJ1-2; TRBD1 aligns across 7 bases. Sequenced: peripheral blood. The CDR3 is CASSQRTGGGYTF. CDR3 in DNA: TGCGCCAGCAGCCAGAGGACAGGCGGGGGCTACACCTTC.